These T cell receptor beta chains were read from a single sample in a study of T-cell reconstitution after alpha-beta-depleted transplantation in children. TCRdb re-derived calls from the PCR reads in MiXCR, one entry per CDR3 protein. This sample has about 580,000 distinct CDR3 sequences, with 23% found just once. Sequenced material: PBMCs, mostly from graft donor cells, taken 360 days after TCRalphabeta/CD19-depleted stem cell transplant. These receptors were collected from a boy younger than two who had a stem cell transplant for acute myeloid leukemia, so the T cells may come from the graft donor. Both conserved end residues are part of each CDR3. Each record gives: V gene, J gene, clone size, D gene, CDR3 length, CDR3 protein, CDR3 DNA. D genes are given only for firm matches. Rows may omit the clone size; those that give it use once, few, many or a size class.

V: TRBV7-2; J: TRBJ2-2; size: NA; D: TRBD1; length: 15; CDR3: CASSRPRGPTGELFF; DNA: TGTGCCAGCAGCAGACCCAGGGGGCCCACCGGGGAGCTGTTTTTT
V: TRBV4-2; J: TRBJ2-3; size: few; D: NA; length: 16; CDR3: CASSQEPALNTDTQYF; DNA: TGTGCCAGCAGCCAAGAACCAGCGCTGAACACAGATACGCAGTATTTT
V: TRBV5-1; J: TRBJ1-1; size: NA; D: NA; length: 13; CDR3: CASSYGPHTEAFF; DNA: TGCGCCAGCAGTTACGGGCCCCACACTGAAGCTTTCTTT
V: TRBV5-5; J: TRBJ1-5; size: few; D: NA; length: 17; CDR3: CASSLGLLRDIGQPQHF; DNA: TGTGCCAGCAGCTTGGGGCTGCTCCGGGACATCGGTCAGCCCCAGCATTTT
V: TRBV20-1; J: TRBJ2-3; size: NA; D: NA; length: 14; CDR3: CSARFGGRTDTQYF; DNA: TGCAGTGCTAGATTCGGAGGAAGGACAGATACGCAGTATTTT
V: TRBV20-1; J: TRBJ2-1; size: many; D: NA; length: 11; CDR3: CSAQGGHEQFF; DNA: TGCAGTGCTCAGGGGGGCCATGAGCAGTTCTTC
V: TRBV25-1; J: TRBJ2-1; size: many; D: NA; length: 15; CDR3: CASSESGRTYNEQFF; DNA: TGTGCCAGCAGTGAATCTGGAAGGACCTACAATGAGCAGTTCTTC
V: TRBV12-3/TRBV12-4; J: TRBJ2-7; size: few; D: NA; length: 11; CDR3: CASSSSGEQYF; DNA: TGTGCCAGCAGTTCATCAGGCGAGCAGTACTTC
V: TRBV28; J: TRBJ1-1; size: many; D: TRBD1; length: 14; CDR3: CASSPTGGDTEAFF; DNA: TGTGCCAGCAGTCCGACAGGGGGTGACACTGAAGCTTTCTTT
V: TRBV7-9; J: TRBJ1-6; size: many; D: NA; length: 14; CDR3: CASSSMSGNSPLHF; DNA: TGTGCCAGCAGCTCCATGTCGGGCAATTCACCCCTCCACTTT
V: TRBV7-9; J: TRBJ2-1; size: NA; D: NA; length: 13; CDR3: CASSFSGVDEQFF; DNA: TGTGCCAGCAGCTTCTCGGGGGTAGATGAGCAGTTCTTC
V: TRBV7-9; J: TRBJ1-1; size: few; D: NA; length: 12; CDR3: CASRPRNTEAFF; DNA: TGTGCCAGCAGGCCCCGGAACACTGAAGCTTTCTTT
V: TRBV25-1; J: TRBJ2-2; size: many; D: NA; length: 13; CDR3: CASINANTGELFF; DNA: TGTGCCAGCATAAACGCGAACACCGGGGAGCTGTTTTTT
V: TRBV10-3; J: TRBJ2-5; size: NA; D: TRBD2; length: 15; CDR3: CAISQTSGGEETQYF; DNA: TGTGCCATCAGTCAGACTAGCGGGGGAGAAGAGACCCAGTACTTC
V: TRBV27; J: TRBJ1-1; size: NA; D: NA; length: 15; CDR3: CASSPRQAWDTEAFF; DNA: TGTGCCAGCAGTCCAAGACAAGCCTGGGACACTGAAGCTTTCTTT
V: TRBV6-2/TRBV6-3; J: TRBJ2-1; size: once; D: TRBD1; length: 15; CDR3: CASRLTGGGYNEQFF; DNA: TGTGCCAGCAGGCTGACAGGGGGTGGCTACAATGAGCAGTTCTTC
V: TRBV6-6; J: TRBJ2-1; size: NA; D: TRBD1; length: 13; CDR3: CASSTTGGNEQFF; DNA: TGTGCCAGCAGTACAACAGGGGGCAATGAGCAGTTCTTC
V: TRBV12-3/TRBV12-4; J: TRBJ1-1; size: many; D: NA; length: 12; CDR3: CASSPGTPEAFF; DNA: TGTGCCAGCAGCCCCGGGACCCCTGAAGCTTTCTTT
V: TRBV6-2/TRBV6-3; J: TRBJ2-3; size: few; D: TRBD2; length: 22; CDR3: CASSYSKGYRASGYYSTDTQYF; DNA: TGTGCCAGCAGTTACTCGAAAGGGTATCGGGCTAGCGGGTATTACTCCACAGATACGCAGTATTTT
V: TRBV18; J: TRBJ1-1; size: few; D: NA; length: 14; CDR3: CASSPLDVDTEAFF; DNA: TGTGCCAGCTCACCTTTGGACGTGGACACTGAAGCTTTCTTT
V: TRBV5-1; J: TRBJ2-7; size: many; D: NA; length: 14; CDR3: CASSSRTPENEQYF; DNA: TGCGCCAGCAGCTCCCGGACCCCAGAGAACGAGCAGTACTTC
V: TRBV20-1; J: TRBJ1-6; size: NA; D: NA; length: 16; CDR3: CSARSNISIGNSPLHF; DNA: TGCAGTGCTCGGTCGAACATTTCAATCGGGAATTCACCCCTCCACTTT
V: TRBV28; J: TRBJ2-3; size: few; D: NA; length: 13; CDR3: CASTLPGADTQYF; DNA: TGTGCCAGCACCCTGCCTGGGGCAGATACGCAGTATTTT
V: TRBV18; J: TRBJ1-6; size: NA; D: TRBD1; length: 14; CDR3: CASSPRQGGPPLHF; DNA: TGTGCCAGCTCACCCCGACAGGGAGGGCCACCCCTCCACTTT
V: TRBV14; J: TRBJ2-6; size: NA; D: NA; length: 16; CDR3: CASSLNAGSGANVLTF; DNA: TGTGCCAGCAGCCTCAATGCGGGGTCTGGGGCCAACGTCCTGACTTTC
V: TRBV5-1; J: TRBJ2-7; size: many; D: NA; length: 14; CDR3: CASSLTGAAYEQYF; DNA: TGCGCCAGCAGCTTGACGGGGGCCGCCTACGAGCAGTACTTC
V: TRBV7-2; J: TRBJ2-3; size: many; D: TRBD2; length: 16; CDR3: CASSVEGLAATDTQYF; DNA: TGTGCCAGCAGCGTAGAGGGACTAGCGGCCACAGATACGCAGTATTTT
V: TRBV4-3; J: TRBJ2-1; size: many; D: NA; length: 13; CDR3: CASSQEPGFGQFF; DNA: TGCGCCAGCAGCCAAGAACCGGGGTTTGGGCAGTTCTTC
V: TRBV20-1; J: TRBJ2-2; size: NA; D: NA; length: 14; CDR3: CSASGPLSTGELFF; DNA: TGCAGTGCTAGCGGCCCTCTCTCCACCGGGGAGCTGTTTTTT
V: TRBV7-2; J: TRBJ2-7; size: NA; D: NA; length: 15; CDR3: CASSIRPGAEYEQYF; DNA: TGTGCCAGCAGCATTCGCCCGGGGGCGGAGTACGAGCAGTACTTC
V: TRBV5-1; J: TRBJ2-1; size: few; D: NA; length: 16; CDR3: CASFPIAAPGYNEQFF; DNA: TGCGCCAGCTTTCCAATTGCGGCACCGGGATACAATGAGCAGTTCTTC
V: TRBV20-1; J: TRBJ2-5; size: NA; D: TRBD2; length: 17; CDR3: CSARDGTSGGARETQYF; DNA: TGCAGTGCTAGAGATGGAACTAGCGGGGGGGCAAGAGAGACCCAGTACTTC
V: TRBV20-1; J: TRBJ1-3; size: many; D: NA; length: 15; CDR3: CSARRPLASGNTIYF; DNA: TGCAGTGCTAGACGTCCCCTAGCCTCTGGAAACACCATATATTTT
V: TRBV12-3/TRBV12-4; J: TRBJ1-1; size: NA; D: NA; length: 13; CDR3: CASSLTTNTEAFF; DNA: TGTGCCAGCAGTCTAACAACGAACACTGAAGCTTTCTTT
V: TRBV20-1; J: TRBJ2-1; size: many; D: NA; length: 12; CDR3: CSATGDYNEQFF; DNA: TGCAGTGCTACCGGGGATTACAATGAGCAGTTCTTC
V: TRBV5-1; J: TRBJ1-5; size: NA; D: TRBD1; length: 16; CDR3: CASSLAGTGINQPQHF; DNA: TGCGCCAGCAGCTTGGCGGGGACAGGGATCAATCAGCCCCAGCATTTT
V: TRBV4-3; J: TRBJ2-2; size: many; D: NA; length: 15; CDR3: CASSRNGQPAGELFF; DNA: TGCGCCAGCAGCCGCAACGGGCAACCAGCCGGGGAGCTGTTTTTT
V: TRBV20-1; J: TRBJ1-1; size: NA; D: NA; length: 11; CDR3: CSAEGFVEAFF; DNA: TGCAGTGCTGAGGGGTTCGTTGAAGCTTTCTTT
V: TRBV30; J: TRBJ2-1; size: few; D: TRBD2; length: 15; CDR3: CAWSVGLAEEDEQFF; DNA: TGTGCCTGGAGTGTTGGGCTAGCGGAAGAGGATGAGCAGTTCTTC
V: TRBV2; J: TRBJ2-4; size: many; D: TRBD1; length: 15; CDR3: CASLNRDRAKNIQYF; DNA: TGTGCCAGCCTAAACCGGGACAGGGCCAAAAACATTCAGTACTTC
V: TRBV5-1; J: TRBJ1-1; size: NA; D: NA; length: 15; CDR3: CASSLLQGGETEAFF; DNA: TGCGCCAGCAGCTTGCTACAGGGTGGGGAGACTGAAGCTTTCTTT
V: TRBV2; J: TRBJ1-2; size: many; D: TRBD1; length: 14; CDR3: CASSEVTGDYGYTF; DNA: TGTGCCAGCAGTGAAGTGACAGGGGACTATGGCTACACCTTC
V: TRBV20-1; J: TRBJ1-5; size: few; D: TRBD1; length: 15; CDR3: CSARDSGQLNQPQHF; DNA: TGCAGTGCTAGAGATTCGGGACAGTTAAATCAGCCCCAGCATTTT
V: TRBV20-1; J: TRBJ2-1; size: few; D: TRBD1; length: 13; CDR3: CSAIQGGYNEQFF; DNA: TGCAGTGCTATACAGGGGGGCTACAATGAGCAGTTCTTC
V: TRBV6-2/TRBV6-3; J: TRBJ2-3; size: NA; D: TRBD2; length: 16; CDR3: CASSPVPGLAADTQYF; DNA: TGTGCCAGCAGTCCCGTTCCGGGACTAGCAGCAGATACGCAGTATTTT
V: TRBV30; J: TRBJ2-7; size: many; D: NA; length: 14; CDR3: CAWSLGRATYEQYF; DNA: TGTGCCTGGAGTTTGGGCAGGGCTACCTACGAGCAGTACTTC
V: TRBV10-3; J: TRBJ2-7; size: few; D: NA; length: 14; CDR3: CAIAREHNDYEQYF; DNA: TGTGCCATCGCCCGAGAACACAATGACTACGAGCAGTACTTC
V: TRBV13; J: TRBJ2-3; size: NA; D: NA; length: 15; CDR3: CASSPPNQGGDTQYF; DNA: TGTGCCAGCAGCCCGCCCAATCAGGGGGGAGATACGCAGTATTTT
V: TRBV10-2; J: TRBJ2-7; size: NA; D: NA; length: 16; CDR3: CASKEVAWATPYEQYF; DNA: TGCGCCAGCAAGGAAGTAGCCTGGGCAACTCCCTACGAGCAGTACTTC
V: TRBV27; J: TRBJ2-3; size: many; D: NA; length: 15; CDR3: CASSFGRLKQDTQYF; DNA: TGTGCCAGCAGTTTTGGCAGGCTCAAACAGGATACGCAGTATTTT
V: TRBV20-1; J: TRBJ2-7; size: few; D: NA; length: 14; CDR3: CSARAPPSAGEQYF; DNA: TGCAGTGCTAGAGCCCCGCCCAGCGCCGGCGAGCAGTACTTC
V: TRBV20-1; J: TRBJ2-5; size: many; D: TRBD1; length: 12; CDR3: CSAPQGWETQYF; DNA: TGCAGTGCCCCACAGGGGTGGGAGACCCAGTACTTC
V: TRBV20-1; J: TRBJ2-1; size: NA; D: NA; length: 13; CDR3: CSAPYRSPNEQFF; DNA: TGCAGTGCTCCTTATCGATCGCCCAATGAGCAGTTCTTC
V: TRBV24-1; J: TRBJ2-5; size: few; D: NA; length: 13; CDR3: CATSDPPTETQYF; DNA: TGTGCCACCAGTGATCCACCTACGGAGACCCAGTACTTC
V: TRBV12-3/TRBV12-4; J: TRBJ2-3; size: NA; D: NA; length: 19; CDR3: CASSQDSGTPAFSTDTQYF; DNA: TGTGCCAGCAGCCAAGATTCCGGGACGCCCGCTTTTAGCACAGATACGCAGTATTTT